These 17 T cell receptor beta chains were sequenced from one sample in a study of cytomegalovirus exposure and HLA in healthy donors. Primers for the PCR totalled 60 Vbeta and 13 Jbeta. Clones were sequenced by immunoSEQ multiplex PCR, and TCRdb holds only the in-frame ones, with some missing. Here the sample spans approximately 110,000 clones, 76% being singletons. Sequenced sample: PBMCs. All receptors come from a woman between 45 and 65 years old in good health and CMV-seropositive.

V is TRBV19 and J is TRBJ2-2; D is perhaps TRBD2 (5 bases). The V gene lost 6 bases and the J gene lost 6 bases, with 8 bases spanning the gap. Germline V gene data show CDR1 as LNHDA and CDR2 as SQIVND (reference sequence). This CDR3 spans 12 amino acids. The chain's CDR3 is CASRSSAGELFF. DNA of the CDR3: TGTGCCAGTAGAAGTAGCGCCGGGGAGCTGTTTTTT.

The rearrangement uses TRBV4-1 and TRBJ1-6; possible D gene TRBD1, 5 bases. Trimming cost V 2 bases and J 4 bases, with 6 bases left between them. Per the germline V gene, CDR1 is MGHRA and CDR2 is YSYEKL. The CDR3 runs to 14 residues. The CDR3: CASSQPGYNSPLHF. CDR3 in DNA: TGCGCCAGCAGCCAACCAGGGTATAATTCACCCCTCCACTTT.

This clone was picked up one time. V and J are TRBV7-2 and TRBJ2-3; weak D call: TRBD2 (6 bases). CDR1 and CDR2 from the germline V gene are SGHTA and FQGNSA. The CDR3 runs 14 residues. V gave up 1 base and J gave up 2 bases, with 7 bases separating them. The CDR3 region is CASSLGGDTDTQYF. The CDR3 bases are TGTGCCAGCAGCTTAGGGGGGGACACAGATACGCAGTATTTT.

Details on this clone: The sample holds other DNA sequences that translate to the same CDR3. This chain links TRBV7-9 with TRBJ2-2, with 7 bases that match TRBD1. Germline V gives CDR1 SEHNR, CDR2 FQNEAQ (reference sequence). This CDR3 has 14 amino acids. The junction had 2 bases not matched to a gene; V was cut back by 2 bases and J by 5 bases. The CDR3 DNA follows: TGTGCCAGCAGCTTACGACAGGGAACCGGGGAGCTGTTTTTT. Protein product: CASSLRQGTGELFF.

Of note for this clone: This sample also contains other DNA sequences that code for the same CDR3. V and J are TRBV18 and TRBJ2-3, with D uncertain. Germline V gene sequence: CDR1 KGHSH, CDR2 LQKENI. Trimming stripped 0 bases from V and 3 bases from J, with 4 bases between. The CDR3 extends over 13 amino acids. The CDR3 DNA reads TGTGCCAGCTCACCACCGAGTACAGATACGCAGTATTTT. Translating it yields CASSPPSTDTQYF.

J is TRBJ1-5 and V is TRBV19; 8 bases agree with TRBD1. V was pared by 5 bases and J by 4 bases, with 7 bases of the junction left unmatched. Per the germline V gene, CDR1 is LNHDA and CDR2 is SQIVND (reference sequence). The CDR3 contains 15 residues. CDR3 loop: CASSSSGTGNQPQHF. Written as DNA, the CDR3 is TGTGCCAGTAGTTCCTCCGGGACAGGAAATCAGCCCCAGCATTTT.

This chain uses TRBV29-1 with TRBJ1-1, with D perhaps matching TRBD1 (6 bases). The CDR3 is 12 residues long. V was cut by 7 bases and J by 4 bases, with 13 bases left in between. Germline CDR1 and CDR2: SQVTM and ANQGSEA. CDR3 amino acids: CSAEGGGTEAFF. In DNA, the CDR3 is TGCAGCGCCGAGGGAGGGGGCACTGAAGCTTTCTTT. The whole variable domain, filled in from reference TRBV29-1 and TRBJ1-1, reads SAVISQKPSRDICQRGTSLTIQCQVDSQVTMMFWYRQQPGQSLTLIATANQGSEATYESGFVIDKFPISRPNLTFSTLTVSNMSPEDSSIYLCSAEGGGTEAFFGQGTRLTVV.

V gene TRBV5-6 combines with J gene TRBJ2-5, with D unclear. In germline, CDR1 is SGHDT, CDR2 YYEEEE. The V gene lost 0 bases and the J gene lost 0 bases, with 9 bases spanning the gap. The CDR3 is 15 amino acids. Written as DNA, the CDR3 is TGTGCCAGCAGCTTGGGCCCCTATGACCAAGAGACCCAGTACTTC. Encoded protein: CASSLGPYDQETQYF.

The chain carries TRBV7-6 and TRBJ2-5, with a weak D call TRBD1 (6 bases). The CDR3 runs 12 residues. Germline V gene data show CDR1 as SGHVS and CDR2 as FNYEAQ. Trimming removed 5 bases at V and 7 bases at J, with 11 bases between. The CDR3 bases are TGTGCCAGCAGCATCCACAGGGTGACCCAGTACTTC. Its protein product is CASSIHRVTQYF.

This clone showed up just a few times. The chain uses TRBV6-1 and TRBJ2-7; TRBD1 might be the D (5 bases). The CDR3 is made up of 11 amino acids. V lost 6 bases, J lost 6 bases, and 9 bases lay in between. Per germline, CDR1 MNHNS and CDR2 SASEGT. In DNA form, the CDR3 reads TGTGCCAGCAGCGCAGGGTTCGAGCAGTACTTC. Protein: CASSAGFEQYF.

Written as DNA, the CDR3 is TGTGCCAGTCAGAACCGACAGGGCGGCGGCAATCAGCCCCAGCATTTT. It encodes CASQNRQGGGNQPQHF. The chain recombines TRBV6-6 with TRBJ1-5; TRBD1 aligns across 7 bases. The CDR3 has 16 residues. The J segment lost 2 bases and the V segment lost 9 bases, leaving 13 bases of the junction unmatched. The germline V gene has CDR1 MNHNY and CDR2 SVGAGI (reference sequence).

This rearrangement joins TRBV10-3 to TRBJ1-2; 7 positions agree with TRBD1. Trimming removed 6 bases from V and 2 bases from J; junction bases left unmatched: 6. The CDR3 sequence is 14 residues long. Per the germline V gene, CDR1 is ENHRY and CDR2 is SYGVKD. This CDR3 is CAIRGDSFNYGYTF. The CDR3, as DNA: TGTGCCATCAGGGGGGACAGTTTCAACTATGGCTACACCTTC.

The chain uses TRBV5-4 and TRBJ2-3; 11 bases fit TRBD2. The CDR3 totals 18 residues. J was trimmed by 1 base and V by 2 bases; bases with no gene match: 9. Looked up from germline, CDR1 is SGHNT and CDR2 is YYREEE (reference sequence). This chain's CDR3 is CASSFATSTSGGTDTQYF. The DNA of the CDR3 is TGTGCCAGCAGCTTTGCAACTTCGACTAGCGGGGGCACAGATACGCAGTATTTT.

The CDR3 region has the DNA TGTGCCAGTAGTATAAAGGATGGGGGGTTCGAGTTCTTC. Translating gives CASSIKDGGFEFF. The V and J genes are TRBV19 and TRBJ2-1, with D possibly being TRBD2 (6 bases). The germline V and J ends were trimmed by 2 bases and 14 bases, with 16 bases remaining between them. This CDR3 contains 13 residues. Per the germline V gene, CDR1 is LNHDA and CDR2 is SQIVND (reference sequence).

The chain uses TRBV11-3 and TRBJ2-7; TRBD1 matches at 8 bases. Trimming took 4 bases from V and 6 from J; bases not matched to a gene: 11. The CDR3 has 15 amino acids. From germline, CDR1 is SGHNT and CDR2 YENEEA. As DNA, the CDR3 is TGTGCCAGCAGCTCCTCGGCGACAGGGGAAGGCGAGCAGTACTTC. Encoded protein: CASSSSATGEGEQYF. The full variable domain, with the rest looked up from reference TRBV11-3 and TRBJ2-7, is EAGVVQSPRYKIIEKKQPVAFWCNPISGHNTLYWYLQNLGQGPELLIRYENEEAVDDSQLPKDRFSAERLKGVDSTLKIQPAELGDSAVYLCASSSSATGEGEQYFGPGTRLTVT.

The V gene is TRBV18, the J gene TRBJ1-5, with a tentative D call TRBD1 (5 bases). The CDR3 contains 15 residues. Germline CDR1 KGHSH, CDR2 LQKENI. The V end was cut by 3 bases, the J end by 6 bases, with 15 bases between. The CDR3 sequence is CASSPGTGRGQPQHF. The CDR3 DNA sequence: TGTGCCAGCTCACCTGGGACCGGGCGGGGTCAGCCCCAGCATTTT.

J is TRBJ1-6 and V is TRBV5-4, with D hard to call. This CDR3 is built from 16 residues. Per germline, CDR1 SGHNT and CDR2 YYREEE (reference sequence). V lost 4 bases and J lost 0, with 11 bases in between. As DNA, the CDR3 is TGTGCCAGCAGCATGGACTTACTCTCCTATAATTCACCCCTCCACTTT. Translating it yields CASSMDLLSYNSPLHF.